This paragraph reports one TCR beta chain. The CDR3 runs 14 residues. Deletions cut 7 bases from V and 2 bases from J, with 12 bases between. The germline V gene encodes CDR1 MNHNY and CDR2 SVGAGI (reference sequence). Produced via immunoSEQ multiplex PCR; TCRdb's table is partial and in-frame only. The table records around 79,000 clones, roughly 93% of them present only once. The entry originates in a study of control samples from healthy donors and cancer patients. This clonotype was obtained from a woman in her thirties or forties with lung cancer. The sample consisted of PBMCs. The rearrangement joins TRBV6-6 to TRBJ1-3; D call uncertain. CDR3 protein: CASTPPDPGNTIYF. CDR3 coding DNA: TGTGCCAGCACCCCCCCGGACCCTGGAAACACCATATATTTT.